The sequence of this T cell receptor beta chain was determined in a study of low-dose radiotherapy and immunotherapy resistance in tumors. Study in general: While receiving nivolumab 240 mg every two weeks, patients also received ipilimumab 1 mg/kg every six weeks, both intravenously.

CDR1 and CDR2 from the germline V gene are SGHAT and FQNNGV. This CDR3 has 16 amino acids. V was trimmed by 1 base and J by 3 bases, leaving 12 bases between them. The time point here: after trial treatment. Treatment meaning: LDRT plus nivolumab, ipilimumab, low-dose cyclophosphamide and aspirin (RACIN trial). Nivolumab, ipilimumab, aspirin, low-dose cyclophosphamide and low-dose radiotherapy were all administered to the donors. Eligible patients bore advanced solid tumors devoid of tumor-infiltrating lymphocytes. First-strand cDNA relied on TRAV- and TRBV-specific primers spanning alpha and beta chains. A roughly 21-cycle PCR with a constant-region primer and V-primer adapter amplified TCRs. Isolated mRNA underwent amplification via in vitro transcription. TCRdb re-called the reads with MiXCR, one entry per CDR3 protein. Of some 100,000 distinct CDR3 sequences listed, less than 25% were seen once; the top ten hold approximately 4%.

Specimen: PBMCs, collected after low-dose radiotherapy plus immunotherapy. The TCR originated in a male donor with prostate cancer. This chain joins TRBV11-2 and TRBJ2-2; D not certain. CDR3 coding DNA: TGTGCCAGCAGCTTAGGGGGAACGACTTACACCGGGGAGCTGTTTTTT. Protein sequence: CASSLGGTTYTGELFF.